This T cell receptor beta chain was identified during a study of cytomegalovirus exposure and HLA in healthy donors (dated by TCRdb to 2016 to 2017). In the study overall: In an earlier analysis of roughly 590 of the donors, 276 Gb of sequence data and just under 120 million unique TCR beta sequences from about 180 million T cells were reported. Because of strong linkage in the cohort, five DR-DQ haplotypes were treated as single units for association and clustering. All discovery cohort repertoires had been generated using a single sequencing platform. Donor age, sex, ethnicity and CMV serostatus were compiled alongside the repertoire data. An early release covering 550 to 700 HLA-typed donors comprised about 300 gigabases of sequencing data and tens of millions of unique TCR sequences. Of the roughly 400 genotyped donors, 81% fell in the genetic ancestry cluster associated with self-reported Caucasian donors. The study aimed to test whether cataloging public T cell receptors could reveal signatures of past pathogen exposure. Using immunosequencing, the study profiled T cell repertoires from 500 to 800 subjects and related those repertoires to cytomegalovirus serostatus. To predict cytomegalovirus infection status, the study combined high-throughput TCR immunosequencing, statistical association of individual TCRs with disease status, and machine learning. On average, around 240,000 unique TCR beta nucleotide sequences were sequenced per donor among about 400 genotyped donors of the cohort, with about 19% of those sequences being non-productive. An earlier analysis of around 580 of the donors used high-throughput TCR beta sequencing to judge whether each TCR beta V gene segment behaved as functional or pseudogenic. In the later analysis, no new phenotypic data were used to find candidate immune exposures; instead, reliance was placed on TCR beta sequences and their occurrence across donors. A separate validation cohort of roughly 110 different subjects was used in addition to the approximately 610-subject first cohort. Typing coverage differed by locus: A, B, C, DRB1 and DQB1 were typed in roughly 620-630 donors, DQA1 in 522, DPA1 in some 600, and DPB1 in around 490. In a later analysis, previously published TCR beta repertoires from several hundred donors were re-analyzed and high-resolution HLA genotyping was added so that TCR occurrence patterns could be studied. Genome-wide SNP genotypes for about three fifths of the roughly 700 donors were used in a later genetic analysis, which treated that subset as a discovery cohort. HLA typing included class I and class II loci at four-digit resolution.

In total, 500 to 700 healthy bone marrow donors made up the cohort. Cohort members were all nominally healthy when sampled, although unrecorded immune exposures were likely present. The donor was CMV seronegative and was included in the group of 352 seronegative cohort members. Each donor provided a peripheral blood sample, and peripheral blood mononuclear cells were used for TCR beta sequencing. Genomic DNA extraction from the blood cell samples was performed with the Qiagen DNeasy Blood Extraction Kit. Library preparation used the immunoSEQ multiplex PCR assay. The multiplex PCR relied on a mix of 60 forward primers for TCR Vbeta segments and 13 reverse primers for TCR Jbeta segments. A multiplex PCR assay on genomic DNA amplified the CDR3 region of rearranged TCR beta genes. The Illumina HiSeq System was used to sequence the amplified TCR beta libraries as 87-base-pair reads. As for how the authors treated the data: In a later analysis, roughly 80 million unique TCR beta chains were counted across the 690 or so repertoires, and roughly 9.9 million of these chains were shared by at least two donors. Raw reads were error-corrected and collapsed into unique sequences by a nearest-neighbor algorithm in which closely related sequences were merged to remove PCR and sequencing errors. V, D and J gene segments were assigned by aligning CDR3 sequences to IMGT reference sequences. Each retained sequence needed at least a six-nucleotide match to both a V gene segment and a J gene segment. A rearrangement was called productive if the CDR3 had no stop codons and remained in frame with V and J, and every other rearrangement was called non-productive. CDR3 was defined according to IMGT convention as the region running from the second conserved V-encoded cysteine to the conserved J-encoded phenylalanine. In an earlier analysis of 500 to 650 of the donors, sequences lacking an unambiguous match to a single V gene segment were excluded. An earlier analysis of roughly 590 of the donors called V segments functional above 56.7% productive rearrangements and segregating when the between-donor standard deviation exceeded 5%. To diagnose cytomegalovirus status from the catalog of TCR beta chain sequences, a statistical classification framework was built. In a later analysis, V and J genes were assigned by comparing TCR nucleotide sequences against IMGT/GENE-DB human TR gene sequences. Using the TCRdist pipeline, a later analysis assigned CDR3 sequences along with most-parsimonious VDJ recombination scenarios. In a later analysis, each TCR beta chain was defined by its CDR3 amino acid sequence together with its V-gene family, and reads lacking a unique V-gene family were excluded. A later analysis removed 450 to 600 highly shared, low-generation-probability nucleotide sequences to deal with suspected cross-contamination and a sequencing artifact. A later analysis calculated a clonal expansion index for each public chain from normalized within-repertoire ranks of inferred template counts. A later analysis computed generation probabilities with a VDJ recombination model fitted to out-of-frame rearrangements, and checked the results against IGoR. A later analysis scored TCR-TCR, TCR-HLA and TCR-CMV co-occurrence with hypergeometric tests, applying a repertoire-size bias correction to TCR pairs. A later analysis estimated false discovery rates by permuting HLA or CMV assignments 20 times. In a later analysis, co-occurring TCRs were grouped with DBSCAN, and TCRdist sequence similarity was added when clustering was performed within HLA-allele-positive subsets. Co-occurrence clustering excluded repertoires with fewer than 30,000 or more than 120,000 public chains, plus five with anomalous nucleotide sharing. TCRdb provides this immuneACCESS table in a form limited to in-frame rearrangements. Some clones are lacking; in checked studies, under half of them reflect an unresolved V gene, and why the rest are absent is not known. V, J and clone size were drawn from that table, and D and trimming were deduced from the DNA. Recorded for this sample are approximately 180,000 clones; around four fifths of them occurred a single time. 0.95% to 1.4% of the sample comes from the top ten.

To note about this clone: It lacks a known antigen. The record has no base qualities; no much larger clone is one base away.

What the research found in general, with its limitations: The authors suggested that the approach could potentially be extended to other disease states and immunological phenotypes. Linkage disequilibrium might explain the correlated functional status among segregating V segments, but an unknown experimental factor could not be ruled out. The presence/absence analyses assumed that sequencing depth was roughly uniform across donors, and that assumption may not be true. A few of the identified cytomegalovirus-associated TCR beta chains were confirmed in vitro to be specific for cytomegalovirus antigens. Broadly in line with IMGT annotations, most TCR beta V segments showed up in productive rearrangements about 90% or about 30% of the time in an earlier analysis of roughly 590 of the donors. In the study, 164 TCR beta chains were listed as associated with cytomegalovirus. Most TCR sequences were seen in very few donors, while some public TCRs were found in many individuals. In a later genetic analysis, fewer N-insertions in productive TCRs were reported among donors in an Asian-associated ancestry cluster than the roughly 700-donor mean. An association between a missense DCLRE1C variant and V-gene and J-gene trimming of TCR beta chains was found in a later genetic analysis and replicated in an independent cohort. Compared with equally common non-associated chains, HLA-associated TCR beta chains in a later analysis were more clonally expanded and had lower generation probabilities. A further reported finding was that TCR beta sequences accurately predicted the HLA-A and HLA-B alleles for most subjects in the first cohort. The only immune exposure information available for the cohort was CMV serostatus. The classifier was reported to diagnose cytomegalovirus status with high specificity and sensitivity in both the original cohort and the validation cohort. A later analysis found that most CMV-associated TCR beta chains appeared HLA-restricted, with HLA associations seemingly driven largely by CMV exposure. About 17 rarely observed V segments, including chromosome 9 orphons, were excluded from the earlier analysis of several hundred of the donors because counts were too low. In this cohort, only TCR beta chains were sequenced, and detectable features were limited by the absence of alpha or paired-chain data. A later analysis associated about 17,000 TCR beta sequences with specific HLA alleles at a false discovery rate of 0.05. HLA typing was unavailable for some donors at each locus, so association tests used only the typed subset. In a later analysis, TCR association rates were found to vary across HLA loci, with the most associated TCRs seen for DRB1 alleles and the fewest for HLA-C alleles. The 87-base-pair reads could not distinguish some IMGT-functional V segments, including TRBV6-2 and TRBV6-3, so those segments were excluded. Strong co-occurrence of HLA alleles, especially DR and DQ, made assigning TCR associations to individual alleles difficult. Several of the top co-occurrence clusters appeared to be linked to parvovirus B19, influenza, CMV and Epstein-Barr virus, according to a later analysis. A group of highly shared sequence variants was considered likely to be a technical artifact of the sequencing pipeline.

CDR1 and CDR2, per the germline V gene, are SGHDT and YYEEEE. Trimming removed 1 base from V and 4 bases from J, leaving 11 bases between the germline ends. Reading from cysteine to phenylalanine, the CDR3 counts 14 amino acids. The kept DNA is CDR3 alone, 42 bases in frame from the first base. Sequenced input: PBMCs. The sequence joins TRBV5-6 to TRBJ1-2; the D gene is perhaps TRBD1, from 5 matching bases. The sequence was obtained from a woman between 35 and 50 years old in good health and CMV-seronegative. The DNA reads TGTGCCAGCAGCTTGTACCGGGACTCCTATGGCTACACCTTC. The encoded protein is CASSLYRDSYGYTF. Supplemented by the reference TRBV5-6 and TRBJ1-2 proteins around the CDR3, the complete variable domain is DAGVTQSPTHLIKTRGQQVTLRCSPKSGHDTVSWYQQALGQGPQFIFQYYEEEERQRGNFPDRFSGHQFPNYSSELNVNALLLGDSALYLCASSLYRDSYGYTFGSGTRLTVV.